This TCR beta chain was observed in a study of control samples from healthy donors and cancer patients. Clones were read by immunoSEQ multiplex PCR, and TCRdb kept only the in-frame ones, dropping some. The data contain some 150,000 clones, around 94% of them singletons. This CDR3 region has 13 residues. Trimming removed 0 bases from V and 4 bases from J, with 6 bases in between. The germline V gene has CDR1 KGHSH and CDR2 LQKENI. Sequenced material: PBMCs. The sequence was obtained from a man aged 60 to 75 with colorectal cancer. The chain recombines TRBV18 with TRBJ1-2; D call uncertain. CDR3 in amino acids: CASSPPTGYGYTF. DNA for the CDR3: TGTGCCAGCTCACCACCGACTGGCTATGGCTACACCTTC.